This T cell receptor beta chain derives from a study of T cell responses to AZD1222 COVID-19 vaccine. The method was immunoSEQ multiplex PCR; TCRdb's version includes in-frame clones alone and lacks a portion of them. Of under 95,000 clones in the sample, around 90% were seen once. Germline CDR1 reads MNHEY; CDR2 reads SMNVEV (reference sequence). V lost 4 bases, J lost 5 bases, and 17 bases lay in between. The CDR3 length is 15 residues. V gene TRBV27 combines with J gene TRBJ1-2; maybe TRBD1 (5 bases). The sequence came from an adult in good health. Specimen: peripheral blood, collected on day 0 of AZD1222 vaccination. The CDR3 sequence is CASSSPAEGRYGYTF. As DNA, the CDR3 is TGTGCCAGCAGTTCCCCAGCGGAGGGGCGGTATGGCTACACCTTC.